This is a list of T cell receptor beta chains from one sample in a study of CD8 T cells in Susac syndrome. Via MiXCR, TCRdb re-called the immunoSEQ multiplex PCR reads, giving one row per CDR3 protein. This sample has roughly 100,000 distinct CDR3 sequences; approximately 94% occur once, and the top ten carry over 0.4%. Sequenced: CD8+ T cells from PBMCs. The receptor source for this set is a human donor with Susac syndrome. Both conserved end residues are part of each CDR3. A D gene is named only where the DNA matches it firmly. The size field is filled for only some rows; it gives once, few, many or a size class.

j_call: TRBJ2-7
clone_size: once
v_call: TRBV9
d_call: TRBD1
cdr3_nt: TGTGCCAGCAGCGTCACCGGGACAGCCAACGAGCAGTACTTC
cdr3_aa: CASSVTGTANEQYF

j_call: TRBJ2-7
clone_size: once
v_call: TRBV7-6
d_call: TRBD2
cdr3_nt: TGTGCCAGCAGCGGCCCGGGACTAGCGGGGGGGCAGGAGCAGTACTTC
cdr3_aa: CASSGPGLAGGQEQYF

j_call: TRBJ2-7
clone_size: -
v_call: TRBV20-1
d_call: -
cdr3_nt: TGCAGTGCTAGAGCGGGAGCAGGGATCTACGAGCAGTACTTC
cdr3_aa: CSARAGAGIYEQYF

j_call: TRBJ2-3
clone_size: once
v_call: TRBV7-9
d_call: -
cdr3_nt: TGTGCCAGCTGGTGGTCCCTGCCTCCTAGCACAGATACGCAGTATTTT
cdr3_aa: CASWWSLPPSTDTQYF

j_call: TRBJ2-1
clone_size: -
v_call: TRBV11-2
d_call: -
cdr3_nt: TGTGCCAATGGGTTGGGTGGAAATGAGCAGTTCTTC
cdr3_aa: CANGLGGNEQFF

j_call: TRBJ1-1
clone_size: -
v_call: TRBV13
d_call: -
cdr3_nt: TGTGCCACCCGGGTAGGGAGGAACACTGAAGCTTTCTTT
cdr3_aa: CATRVGRNTEAFF

j_call: TRBJ2-3
clone_size: -
v_call: TRBV4-1
d_call: -
cdr3_nt: TGCGCCAGCAGCCAGAGGGCCGCGGGGGCCACAGATACGCAGTATTTT
cdr3_aa: CASSQRAAGATDTQYF

j_call: TRBJ2-7
clone_size: -
v_call: TRBV6-2/TRBV6-3
d_call: TRBD2
cdr3_nt: TGTGCCAGCAGTCACACCCTAATGGCGGGGGGGCCCAACGAGCAGTACTTC
cdr3_aa: CASSHTLMAGGPNEQYF

j_call: TRBJ2-7
clone_size: once
v_call: TRBV20-1
d_call: -
cdr3_nt: TGCAGTGCCAAGGAGCGGGTTGCTTGGGACGAGCAGTACTTC
cdr3_aa: CSAKERVAWDEQYF

j_call: TRBJ2-5
clone_size: -
v_call: TRBV7-8
d_call: -
cdr3_nt: TGTGCCAGCAGCTTAAGGATGTCCTCCCAAGAGACCCAGTACTTC
cdr3_aa: CASSLRMSSQETQYF

j_call: TRBJ2-3
clone_size: -
v_call: TRBV9
d_call: TRBD2
cdr3_nt: TGTGCCAGCAGCGTAGCCCGGGGGGGCGAAACAGATACGCAGTATTTT
cdr3_aa: CASSVARGGETDTQYF

j_call: TRBJ2-1
clone_size: -
v_call: TRBV3-1
d_call: -
cdr3_nt: TGTGCCAGCAGCCAAGAGGGGAGGACAGGATACAATGAGCAGTTCTTC
cdr3_aa: CASSQEGRTGYNEQFF

j_call: TRBJ1-1
clone_size: -
v_call: TRBV19
d_call: -
cdr3_nt: TGTGCCAGTAGCTCCGGGAGGTCCACTGAAGCTTTCTTT
cdr3_aa: CASSSGRSTEAFF

j_call: TRBJ2-7
clone_size: -
v_call: TRBV5-1
d_call: -
cdr3_nt: TGCGCCAGCAGCCCCGGGGGGGACAGTCCCTACGAGCAGTACTTC
cdr3_aa: CASSPGGDSPYEQYF

j_call: TRBJ1-1
clone_size: -
v_call: TRBV2
d_call: -
cdr3_nt: TGTGCCAGCAGTGACTCGGGGGGCGTGAACACTGAAGCTTTCTTT
cdr3_aa: CASSDSGGVNTEAFF

j_call: TRBJ1-1
clone_size: -
v_call: TRBV20-1
d_call: -
cdr3_nt: TGCAGTGCTAGAGATCCCAGGCGGACTGAAGCTTTCTTT
cdr3_aa: CSARDPRRTEAFF

j_call: TRBJ2-6
clone_size: -
v_call: TRBV6-5
d_call: -
cdr3_nt: TGTGCCAGCAGTTACGGGTTCTCTGGGGCCAACGTCCTGACTTTC
cdr3_aa: CASSYGFSGANVLTF

j_call: TRBJ1-2
clone_size: -
v_call: TRBV20-1
d_call: -
cdr3_nt: TGCAGTGCTAGAGATCGATTGGCAGCGTTCTATGGCTACACCTTC
cdr3_aa: CSARDRLAAFYGYTF

j_call: TRBJ2-5
clone_size: -
v_call: TRBV7-9
d_call: -
cdr3_nt: TGTGCCAGCAGCTTTTCCGCCTCCGACGGAAGGAAGACCCAGTACTTC
cdr3_aa: CASSFSASDGRKTQYF

j_call: TRBJ2-1
clone_size: -
v_call: TRBV5-1
d_call: TRBD1
cdr3_nt: TGCGCCAGCAGCCTTCGACAGGGCGCGTACAATGAGCAGTTCTTC
cdr3_aa: CASSLRQGAYNEQFF

j_call: TRBJ2-1
clone_size: -
v_call: TRBV7-9
d_call: -
cdr3_nt: TGTGCCAGCAGCTTAGCGCTGAAGTTTGGGCAGTTCTTC
cdr3_aa: CASSLALKFGQFF

j_call: TRBJ2-7
clone_size: -
v_call: TRBV25-1
d_call: -
cdr3_nt: TGTGCCAGCAGTGAACGTCAGCGGACCTACGAGCAGTACTTC
cdr3_aa: CASSERQRTYEQYF

j_call: TRBJ2-3
clone_size: -
v_call: TRBV4-2
d_call: -
cdr3_nt: TGTGCCAGCAGCCGTACTAGCACAGATACGCAGTATTTT
cdr3_aa: CASSRTSTDTQYF

j_call: TRBJ1-5
clone_size: -
v_call: TRBV12-3/TRBV12-4
d_call: -
cdr3_nt: TGTGCCAGCAGTTCGGGCCCCCTGGGCCAGCCCCAGCATTTT
cdr3_aa: CASSSGPLGQPQHF

j_call: TRBJ1-5
clone_size: -
v_call: TRBV7-8
d_call: TRBD1
cdr3_nt: TGTGCCAGCAGCCCCCGGGACAGGGCGGGACAGCCCCAGCATTTT
cdr3_aa: CASSPRDRAGQPQHF

j_call: TRBJ2-3
clone_size: -
v_call: TRBV6-1
d_call: TRBD2
cdr3_nt: TGTGCCAGCAGTGTTAGCGGGGGGACAAGAAACACAGATACGCAGTATTTT
cdr3_aa: CASSVSGGTRNTDTQYF

j_call: TRBJ1-1
clone_size: -
v_call: TRBV9
d_call: -
cdr3_nt: TGTGCCAGCACCCCTCAGAACACTGAAGCTTTCTTT
cdr3_aa: CASTPQNTEAFF

j_call: TRBJ2-2
clone_size: -
v_call: TRBV29-1
d_call: TRBD2
cdr3_nt: TGCAGCGTTTTAGGCGGGGGGGCCGACACCGGGGAGCTGTTTTTT
cdr3_aa: CSVLGGGADTGELFF

j_call: TRBJ1-5
clone_size: once
v_call: TRBV5-6
d_call: -
cdr3_nt: TGTGCCAGCAGCTTGGGTCGTTCCAGCAATCAGCCCCAGCATTTT
cdr3_aa: CASSLGRSSNQPQHF

j_call: TRBJ2-3
clone_size: once
v_call: TRBV5-4
d_call: TRBD1
cdr3_nt: TGCGCCAGCAGCTCGGGACAGTACACAGATACGCAGTATTTT
cdr3_aa: CASSSGQYTDTQYF

j_call: TRBJ2-1
clone_size: -
v_call: TRBV11-2
d_call: -
cdr3_nt: TGTGCCAGCAGCTTAATACTAGCCAATGAGCAGTTCTTC
cdr3_aa: CASSLILANEQFF

j_call: TRBJ1-4
clone_size: -
v_call: TRBV7-8
d_call: -
cdr3_nt: TGTGCCAGCAGCACCGACAGGGAAAAACTGTTTTTT
cdr3_aa: CASSTDREKLFF

j_call: TRBJ2-1
clone_size: -
v_call: TRBV19
d_call: TRBD2
cdr3_nt: TGTGCCAGTACCCTAGGCGCTAGCGGGCGGGATGAGCAGTTCTTC
cdr3_aa: CASTLGASGRDEQFF

j_call: TRBJ1-2
clone_size: -
v_call: TRBV12-3/TRBV12-4
d_call: -
cdr3_nt: TGTGCCAGCAGTGCCCCAGGGCGCGAGGGCTACACCTTC
cdr3_aa: CASSAPGREGYTF

j_call: TRBJ1-5
clone_size: once
v_call: TRBV7-6
d_call: -
cdr3_nt: TGTGCCAGAAGGGAGAGAGGCAATCAGCCCCAGCATTTT
cdr3_aa: CARRERGNQPQHF

j_call: TRBJ2-2
clone_size: -
v_call: TRBV15
d_call: -
cdr3_nt: TGTGCCACCAGCTGGACCGAGGGCGGGGAGCTGTTTTTT
cdr3_aa: CATSWTEGGELFF

j_call: TRBJ2-2
clone_size: -
v_call: TRBV5-1
d_call: TRBD2
cdr3_nt: TGCGCCAGCAGCCGGAGGGGACTAGCGGAGACCGGGGAGCTGTTTTTT
cdr3_aa: CASSRRGLAETGELFF

j_call: TRBJ1-5
clone_size: -
v_call: TRBV25-1
d_call: -
cdr3_nt: TGTGCCAGCAGTGGCTCGAGCAATCAGCCCCAGCATTTT
cdr3_aa: CASSGSSNQPQHF

j_call: TRBJ1-2
clone_size: -
v_call: TRBV5-1
d_call: TRBD1
cdr3_nt: TGCGCCAGCAGAGTTGACAGGGAGGATGAGGGCTACACCTTC
cdr3_aa: CASRVDREDEGYTF

j_call: TRBJ2-1
clone_size: -
v_call: TRBV29-1
d_call: -
cdr3_nt: TGCAGCTTCGGGAGCTACGACAATGAGCAGTTCTTC
cdr3_aa: CSFGSYDNEQFF

j_call: TRBJ2-2
clone_size: -
v_call: TRBV7-9
d_call: -
cdr3_nt: TGTGCCAGCAGCTCGTCTGTAAGGGCCGGGGAGCTGTTTTTT
cdr3_aa: CASSSSVRAGELFF

j_call: TRBJ1-2
clone_size: -
v_call: TRBV6-1
d_call: -
cdr3_nt: TGTGCCAGCAGCGAGGCGGGGATCGGGAACTATGGCTACACCTTC
cdr3_aa: CASSEAGIGNYGYTF

j_call: TRBJ2-3
clone_size: -
v_call: TRBV3-1
d_call: -
cdr3_nt: TGTGCCAGCAGCCAAGATAACACAGATACGCAGTATTTT
cdr3_aa: CASSQDNTDTQYF

j_call: TRBJ2-1
clone_size: -
v_call: TRBV7-8
d_call: -
cdr3_nt: TGTGCCAGCAGCTTACCGACAAGGAATGAGCAGTTCTTC
cdr3_aa: CASSLPTRNEQFF

j_call: TRBJ2-2
clone_size: -
v_call: TRBV27
d_call: -
cdr3_nt: TGTGCCAGCACATTCCCCGGGGGTCTTGACACCGGGGAGCTGTTTTTT
cdr3_aa: CASTFPGGLDTGELFF

j_call: TRBJ2-7
clone_size: -
v_call: TRBV7-8
d_call: -
cdr3_nt: TGTGCCAGCAGCTTAGGCCGGAACGAGCAGTACTTC
cdr3_aa: CASSLGRNEQYF

j_call: TRBJ1-1
clone_size: -
v_call: TRBV13
d_call: -
cdr3_nt: TGTGCCAGCAGCTTAGGCCCCGGACAGAGAGGTGAAGCTTTCTTT
cdr3_aa: CASSLGPGQRGEAFF

j_call: TRBJ2-2
clone_size: -
v_call: TRBV7-8
d_call: -
cdr3_nt: TGTGCCAGCAGCAACCCCGGGGGTGACACCGGGGAGCTGTTTTTT
cdr3_aa: CASSNPGGDTGELFF

j_call: TRBJ2-7
clone_size: -
v_call: TRBV13
d_call: -
cdr3_nt: TGTGCCAGCAGCTCTGGGAGTTACTACGAGCAGTACTTC
cdr3_aa: CASSSGSYYEQYF

j_call: TRBJ2-3
clone_size: -
v_call: TRBV20-1
d_call: TRBD2
cdr3_nt: TGCAGTGCTAGAGGCCTTAGCGGGGGGCGTTCGGATACGCAGTATTTT
cdr3_aa: CSARGLSGGRSDTQYF

j_call: TRBJ1-1
clone_size: -
v_call: TRBV4-2
d_call: -
cdr3_nt: TGTGCCAGCAGCCAGCAAGGGGGAATAGACACTGAAGCTTTCTTT
cdr3_aa: CASSQQGGIDTEAFF

j_call: TRBJ1-5
clone_size: -
v_call: TRBV6-5
d_call: -
cdr3_nt: TGTGCCAGCAGCCCCGACGGAGCAGGCCCCCAGCATTTT
cdr3_aa: CASSPDGAGPQHF

j_call: TRBJ1-5
clone_size: -
v_call: TRBV20-1
d_call: -
cdr3_nt: TGCAGTGCTAGAGATGAAAGGGAAGGGATCAATCAGCCCCAGCATTTT
cdr3_aa: CSARDEREGINQPQHF

j_call: TRBJ1-1
clone_size: -
v_call: TRBV6-2/TRBV6-3
d_call: TRBD1
cdr3_nt: TGTGCCAGCTCCCCATTTGCAGGGGGCACTGAAGCTTTCTTT
cdr3_aa: CASSPFAGGTEAFF

j_call: TRBJ2-3
clone_size: -
v_call: TRBV2
d_call: TRBD2
cdr3_nt: TGTGCCAGCAGCCAGACTAGCGGGGGGACAGATACGCAGTATTTT
cdr3_aa: CASSQTSGGTDTQYF

j_call: TRBJ2-1
clone_size: -
v_call: TRBV20-1
d_call: -
cdr3_nt: TGCAGTGCTAGAAGGGGGATTGACTCCTACAATGAGCAGTTCTTC
cdr3_aa: CSARRGIDSYNEQFF

j_call: TRBJ1-5
clone_size: -
v_call: TRBV3-1
d_call: -
cdr3_nt: TGTGCCAGCAGCCAAGAGGGGGGCGGCAATCAGCCCCAGCATTTT
cdr3_aa: CASSQEGGGNQPQHF